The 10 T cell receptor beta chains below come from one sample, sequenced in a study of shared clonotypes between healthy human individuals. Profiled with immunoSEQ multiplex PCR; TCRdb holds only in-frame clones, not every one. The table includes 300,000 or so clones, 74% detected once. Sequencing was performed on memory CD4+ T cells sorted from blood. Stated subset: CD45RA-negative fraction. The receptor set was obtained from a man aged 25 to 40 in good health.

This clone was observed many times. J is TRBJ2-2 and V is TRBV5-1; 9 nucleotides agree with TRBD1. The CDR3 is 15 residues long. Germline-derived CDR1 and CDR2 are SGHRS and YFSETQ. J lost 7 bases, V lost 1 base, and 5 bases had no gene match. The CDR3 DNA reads TGCGCCAGCAGCTTGAACAGGGGGCTTAGCGGGGAGCTGTTTTTT. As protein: CASSLNRGLSGELFF.

The CDR3 bases are TGTGCCAGCAGCCCGTGGGGTCAGCCCCAGCATTTT. Protein product: CASSPWGQPQHF. The chain has TRBV28 and TRBJ1-5; no clear D. The CDR3 sequence is 12 residues long. The germline V and J ends were trimmed by 6 bases and 6 bases, with 9 bases remaining between them. CDR1 is MDHEN, CDR2 SYDVKM, per germline.

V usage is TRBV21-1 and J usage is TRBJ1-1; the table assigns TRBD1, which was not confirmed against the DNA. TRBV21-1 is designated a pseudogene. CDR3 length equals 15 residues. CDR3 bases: TGTGCCAGCAGGGGGACAGGAGACATGAACACTGAAGCTTTCTTT. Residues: CASRGTGDMNTEAFF.

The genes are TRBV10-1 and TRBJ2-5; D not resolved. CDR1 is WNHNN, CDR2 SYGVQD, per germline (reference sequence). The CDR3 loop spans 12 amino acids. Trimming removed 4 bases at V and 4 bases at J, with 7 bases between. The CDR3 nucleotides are TGCGCCAGCAGTGCCGGCGGAGAGACCCAGTACTTC. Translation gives CASSAGGETQYF.

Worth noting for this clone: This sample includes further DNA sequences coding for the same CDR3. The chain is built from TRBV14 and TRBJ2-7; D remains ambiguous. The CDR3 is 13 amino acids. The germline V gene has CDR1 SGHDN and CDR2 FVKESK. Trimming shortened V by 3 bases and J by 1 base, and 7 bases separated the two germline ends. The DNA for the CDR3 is TGTGCCAGCAGCCATAGGGTTTCCTACGAGCAGTACTTC. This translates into CASSHRVSYEQYF. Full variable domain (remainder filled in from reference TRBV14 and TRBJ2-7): EAGVTQFPSHSVIEKGQTVTLRCDPISGHDNLYWYRRVMGKEIKFLLHFVKESKQDESGMPNNRFLAERTGGTYSTLKVQPAELEDSGVYFCASSHRVSYEQYFGPGTRLTVT.

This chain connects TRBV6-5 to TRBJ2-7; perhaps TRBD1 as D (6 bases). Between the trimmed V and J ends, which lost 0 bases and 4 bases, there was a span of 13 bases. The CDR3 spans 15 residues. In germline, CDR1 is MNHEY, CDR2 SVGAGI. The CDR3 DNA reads TGTGCCAGCAGTTACTCCGTACAGGGACGGTACGAGCAGTACTTC. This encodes CASSYSVQGRYEQYF.

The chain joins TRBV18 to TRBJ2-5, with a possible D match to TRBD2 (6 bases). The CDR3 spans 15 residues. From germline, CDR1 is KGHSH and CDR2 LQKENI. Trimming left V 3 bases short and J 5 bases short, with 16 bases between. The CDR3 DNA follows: TGTGCCAGCTCACCTACGGGACTTAGGAGCGAGACCCAGTACTTC. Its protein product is CASSPTGLRSETQYF.

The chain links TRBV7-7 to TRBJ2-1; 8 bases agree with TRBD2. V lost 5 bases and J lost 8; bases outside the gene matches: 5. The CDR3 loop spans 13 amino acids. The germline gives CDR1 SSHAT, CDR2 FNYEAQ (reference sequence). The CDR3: CASSLSGNDEQFF. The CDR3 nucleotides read TGTGCCAGCAGCCTTAGCGGGAACGATGAGCAGTTCTTC.

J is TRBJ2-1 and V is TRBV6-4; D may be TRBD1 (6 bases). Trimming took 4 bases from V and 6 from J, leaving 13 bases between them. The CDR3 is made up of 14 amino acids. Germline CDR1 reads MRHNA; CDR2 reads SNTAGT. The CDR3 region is CASSVQGKGNEQFF. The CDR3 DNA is TGTGCCAGCAGTGTACAGGGTAAGGGCAATGAGCAGTTCTTC.

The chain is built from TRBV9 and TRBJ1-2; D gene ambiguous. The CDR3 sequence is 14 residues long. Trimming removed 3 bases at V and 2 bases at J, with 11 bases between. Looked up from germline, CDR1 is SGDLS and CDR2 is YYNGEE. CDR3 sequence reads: CASSALQLNYGYTF. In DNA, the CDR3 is TGTGCCAGCAGCGCATTACAGCTGAACTATGGCTACACCTTC.